The source of this T cell receptor beta chain is a study of cytotoxic CD8 clonotypes in ibrutinib-treated CLL. Overall study results and limits: Sustained-remission patients were sampled at different times than progressing patients were. Clonality went up at the time of ibrutinib response, stayed stable in sustained remission, and later dropped back toward its baseline level at progression.

In regard to this clone: Its antigen remains unidentified.

This CDR3 has 14 amino acids. Germline CDR1 reads SQVTM; CDR2 reads ANQGSEA. Trimming left V 2 bases short and J 2 bases short, with 12 bases between. Sequenced by immunoSEQ multiplex PCR; TCRdb stores in-frame clones only, minus some. The sample has around 330,000 clones; 67% are singletons. The TCR comes from a human donor with chronic lymphocytic leukemia. The sample consisted of PBMCs, taken after 36 months of ibrutinib treatment. V gene TRBV29-1 combines with J gene TRBJ2-5; D not resolved. For the CDR3, the DNA is TGCAGCGTTGAAAAGGAATCCAGGCAAGAGACCCAGTACTTC. This encodes CSVEKESRQETQYF.